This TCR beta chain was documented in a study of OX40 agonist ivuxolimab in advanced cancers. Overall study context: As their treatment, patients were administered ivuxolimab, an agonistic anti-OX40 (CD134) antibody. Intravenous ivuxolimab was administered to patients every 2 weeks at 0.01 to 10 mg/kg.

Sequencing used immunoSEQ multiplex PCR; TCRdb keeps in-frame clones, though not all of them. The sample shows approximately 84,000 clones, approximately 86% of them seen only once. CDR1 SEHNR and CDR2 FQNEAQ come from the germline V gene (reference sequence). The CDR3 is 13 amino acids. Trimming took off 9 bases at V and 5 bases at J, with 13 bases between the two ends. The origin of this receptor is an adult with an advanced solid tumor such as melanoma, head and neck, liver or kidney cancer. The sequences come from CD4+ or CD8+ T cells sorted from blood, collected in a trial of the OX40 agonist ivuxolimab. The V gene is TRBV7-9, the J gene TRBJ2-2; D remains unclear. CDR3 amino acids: CASTYLLTGELFF. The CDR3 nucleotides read TGTGCCAGTACCTATCTCCTAACCGGGGAGCTGTTTTTT. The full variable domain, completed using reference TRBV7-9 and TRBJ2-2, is DTGVSQNPRHKITKRGQNVTFRCDPISEHNRLYWYRQTLGQGPEFLTYFQNEAQLEKSRLLSDRFSAERPKGSFSTLEIQRTEQGDSAMYLCASTYLLTGELFFGEGSRLTVL.